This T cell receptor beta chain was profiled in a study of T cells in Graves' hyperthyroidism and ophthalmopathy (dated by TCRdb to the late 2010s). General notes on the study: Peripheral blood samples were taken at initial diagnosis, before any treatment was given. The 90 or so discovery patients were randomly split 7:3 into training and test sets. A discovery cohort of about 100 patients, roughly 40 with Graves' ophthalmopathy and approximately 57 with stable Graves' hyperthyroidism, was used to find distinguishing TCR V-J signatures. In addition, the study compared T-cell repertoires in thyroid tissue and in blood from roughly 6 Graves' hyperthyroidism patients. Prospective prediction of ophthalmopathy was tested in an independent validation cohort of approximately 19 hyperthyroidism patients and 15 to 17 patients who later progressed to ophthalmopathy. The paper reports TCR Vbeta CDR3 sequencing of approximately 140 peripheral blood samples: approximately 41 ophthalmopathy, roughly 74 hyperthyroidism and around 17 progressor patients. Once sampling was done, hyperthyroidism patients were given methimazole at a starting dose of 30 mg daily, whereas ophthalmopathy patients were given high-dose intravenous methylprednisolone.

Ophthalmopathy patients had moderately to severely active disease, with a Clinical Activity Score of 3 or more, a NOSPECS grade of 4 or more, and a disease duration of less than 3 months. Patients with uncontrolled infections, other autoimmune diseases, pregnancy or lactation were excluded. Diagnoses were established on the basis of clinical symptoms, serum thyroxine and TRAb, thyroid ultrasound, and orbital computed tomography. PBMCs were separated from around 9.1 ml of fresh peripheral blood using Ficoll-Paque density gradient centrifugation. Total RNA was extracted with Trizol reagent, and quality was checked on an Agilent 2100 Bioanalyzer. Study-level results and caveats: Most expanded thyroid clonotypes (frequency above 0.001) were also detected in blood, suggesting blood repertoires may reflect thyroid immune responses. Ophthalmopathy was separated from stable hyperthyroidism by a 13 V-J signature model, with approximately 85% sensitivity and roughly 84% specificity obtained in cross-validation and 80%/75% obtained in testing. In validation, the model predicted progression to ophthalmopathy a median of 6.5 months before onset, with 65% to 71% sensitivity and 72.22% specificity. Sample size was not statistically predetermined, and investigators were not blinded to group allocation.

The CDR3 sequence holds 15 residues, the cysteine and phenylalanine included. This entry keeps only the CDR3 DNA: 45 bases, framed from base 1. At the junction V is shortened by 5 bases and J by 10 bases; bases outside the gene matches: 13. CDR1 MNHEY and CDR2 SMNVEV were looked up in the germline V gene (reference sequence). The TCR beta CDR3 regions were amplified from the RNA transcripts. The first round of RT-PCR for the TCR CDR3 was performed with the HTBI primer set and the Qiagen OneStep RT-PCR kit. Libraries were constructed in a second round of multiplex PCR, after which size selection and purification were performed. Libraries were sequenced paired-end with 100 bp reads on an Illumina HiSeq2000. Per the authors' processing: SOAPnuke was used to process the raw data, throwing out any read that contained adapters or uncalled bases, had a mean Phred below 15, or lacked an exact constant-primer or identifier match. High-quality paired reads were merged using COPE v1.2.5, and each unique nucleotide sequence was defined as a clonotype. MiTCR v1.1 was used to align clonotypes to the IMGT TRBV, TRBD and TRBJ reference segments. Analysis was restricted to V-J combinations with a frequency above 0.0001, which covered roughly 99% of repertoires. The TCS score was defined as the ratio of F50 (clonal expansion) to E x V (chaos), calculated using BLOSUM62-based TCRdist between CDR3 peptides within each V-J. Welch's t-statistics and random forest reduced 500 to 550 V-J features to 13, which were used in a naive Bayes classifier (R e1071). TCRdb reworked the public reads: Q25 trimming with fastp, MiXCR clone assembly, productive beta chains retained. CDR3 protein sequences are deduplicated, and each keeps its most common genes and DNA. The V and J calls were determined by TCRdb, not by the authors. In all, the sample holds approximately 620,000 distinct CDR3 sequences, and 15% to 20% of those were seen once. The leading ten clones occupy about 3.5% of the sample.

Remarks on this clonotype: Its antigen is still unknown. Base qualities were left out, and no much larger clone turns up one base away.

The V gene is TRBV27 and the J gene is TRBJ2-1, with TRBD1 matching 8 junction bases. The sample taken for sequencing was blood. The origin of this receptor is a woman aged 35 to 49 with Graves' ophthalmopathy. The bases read TGTGCCAGCAGTGACAGGGGCGGCTGGATACTAGAGCAGTTCTTC. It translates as CASSDRGGWILEQFF.